Each of the 23 T cell receptor beta chains below was sequenced from the same sample in a study of radiation and T cells in renal cell carcinoma. TCRdb's table, derived via immunoSEQ multiplex PCR, lists solely in-frame clones and lacks some. The sample shows roughly 130,000 clones, approximately 90% of them seen only once. Documented time point: blood 2 weeks post-SBRT. The treatment was: 15 Gy SBRT to primary tumor, nephrectomy 4 weeks later. Sequences were derived from blood, sampled from a patient whose treatment included radiotherapy and nephrectomy. The receptors come from a woman in her 70s with renal cell carcinoma.

This sequence joins TRBV5-6 and TRBJ1-3; 9 bases align to TRBD1. After removal of 4 bases from V and 8 bases from J, the junction contained 10 bases not matched to a gene. This CDR3 is built from 15 residues. CDR1 SGHDT and CDR2 YYEEEE come from the germline V gene. The CDR3 sequence: CASSPRGQGLDTIYF. The CDR3 DNA is TGTGCCAGCAGCCCGAGAGGACAGGGGTTAGACACCATATATTTT.

The chain carries TRBV5-5 and TRBJ2-3, with a possible D match to TRBD1 (7 bases). Germline loops: CDR1 SGHKS, CDR2 YYEKEE (reference sequence). This CDR3 has 14 residues. Trimming shortened V by 0 bases and J by 8 bases, and 13 bases separated the two germline ends. This chain's CDR3 is CASSLGSQGGTQYF. The CDR3, as DNA: TGTGCCAGCAGCTTGGGGTCCCAGGGGGGTACGCAGTATTTT.

The chain recombines TRBV14 with TRBJ1-5; 7 bases map to TRBD1. CDR3 length: 14 residues. The germline gives CDR1 SGHDN, CDR2 FVKESK. After removal of 3 bases from V and 7 bases from J, the junction contained 6 bases not matched to a gene. Written as DNA, the CDR3 is TGTGCCAGCAGCCAGTCAGGGGGTCGACAGCCCCAGCATTTT. This sequence encodes CASSQSGGRQPQHF.

In this sample, this clone turned up a few times. The V call is TRBV7-9, the J call TRBJ1-6, with 12 bases lining up with TRBD1. CDR1 is SEHNR and CDR2 is FQNEAQ in the germline V gene (reference sequence). After removal of 4 bases from V and 5 bases from J, the junction contained 12 bases not matched to a gene. The CDR3 is 19 residues long. The DNA for the CDR3 is TGTGCCAGCAGCTCCCAAACGAGGGGACAGGGGGCAAATAATTCACCCCTCCACTTT. This translates into CASSSQTRGQGANNSPLHF.

CDR3 residues: CASKSPGQGANTF. CDR3 sequence (DNA): TGTGCCAGCAAATCCCCGGGACAGGGGGCAAACACCTTC. This rearrangement joins TRBV5-6 to TRBJ1-2; TRBD1 matches at 12 bases. Germline CDR1 is SGHDT and CDR2 is YYEEEE. V shed 6 bases, J shed 12 bases, and the junction held 9 bases outside the gene matches. The CDR3 extends over 13 amino acids.

The chain combines TRBV6-5 with TRBJ2-3; weak D call: TRBD2 (5 bases). This CDR3 has 13 residues. Germline CDR1 and CDR2: MNHEY and SVGAGI. Trimming took off 2 bases at V and 10 bases at J, with 13 bases between the two ends. The CDR3 loop reads CASSYDVEASQYF. CDR3 nucleotides: TGTGCCAGCAGTTACGACGTGGAGGCTTCGCAGTATTTT.

The rearrangement links TRBV11-2 to TRBJ2-1, with 8 bases fitting TRBD1. The V gene end was trimmed by 4 bases and the J gene end by 0 bases; junction bases not matched to a gene: 2. Germline lookup yields CDR1 SGHAT and CDR2 FQNNGV. This CDR3 region has 15 residues. Here the CDR3 reads CASSYRGVSYNEQFF. DNA of the CDR3: TGTGCCAGCAGCTACAGGGGGGTCTCCTACAATGAGCAGTTCTTC.

This sequence joins TRBV30 and TRBJ2-3; tentative D call: TRBD2 (6 bases). Germline CDR1 reads GTSNPN; CDR2 reads SVGIG (reference sequence). V was cut by 5 bases and J by 5 bases, with 14 bases left in between. The CDR3 sequence is 13 residues long. CDR3 coding DNA: TGTGCCTGGTCGAAGACAGCGGGAGATACGCAGTATTTT. It specifies CAWSKTAGDTQYF.

CDR3 nucleotides: TGTGCCTCGGAAACCGAAGAGACCCAGTACTTC. Translation gives CASETEETQYF. The chain has TRBV30 and TRBJ2-5; D is unclear. Germline V gene sequence: CDR1 GTSNPN, CDR2 SVGIG (reference sequence). This CDR3 spans 11 amino acids. V lost 7 bases and J 3 bases, leaving 9 bases between the germline ends.

The chain carries TRBV5-1 and TRBJ2-5; TRBD2 aligns across 7 bases. Germline CDR1 reads SGHRS; CDR2 reads YFSETQ. This CDR3 has 15 amino acids. V shed 1 base, J shed 3 bases, and the junction held 6 bases outside the gene matches. The CDR3 DNA reads as TGCGCCAGCAGCTTGATGCCTAGCGGAGAAGAGACCCAGTACTTC. Encoded protein: CASSLMPSGEETQYF.

The chain employs TRBV29-1 and TRBJ1-2; D is unclear. Germline CDR1 reads SQVTM; CDR2 reads ANQGSEA. Trimming removed 7 bases at V and 1 base at J, with 7 bases between. CDR3 length: 11 residues. CDR3 sequence (DNA): TGCAGCGCGGGGATTAACTATGGCTACACCTTC. Its protein is CSAGINYGYTF.

V is TRBV28 and J is TRBJ2-5; D is unresolved. Trimming shortened V by 2 bases and J by 1 base, and 8 bases separated the two germline ends. The CDR3 totals 14 residues. Germline V gene sequence: CDR1 MDHEN, CDR2 SYDVKM. CDR3 sequence reads: CASSLSPGQETQYF. The CDR3 region has the DNA TGTGCCAGCAGTTTAAGCCCAGGCCAAGAGACCCAGTACTTC. The full variable domain, with the rest looked up from reference TRBV28 and TRBJ2-5, is DVKVTQSSRYLVKRTGEKVFLECVQDMDHENMFWYRQDPGLGLRLIYFSYDVKMKEKGDIPEGYSVSREKKERFSLILESASTNQTSMYLCASSLSPGQETQYFGPGTRLLVL.

This chain joins TRBV28 and TRBJ1-6, with D perhaps matching TRBD1 (6 bases). Per the germline V gene, CDR1 is MDHEN and CDR2 is SYDVKM. This CDR3 comprises 15 residues. Trimming stripped 4 bases from V and 9 bases from J, with 16 bases between. The CDR3 reads CASSSISGVSSPLHF. CDR3 DNA sequence: TGTGCCAGCAGTTCGATCTCAGGGGTCAGTTCACCCCTCCACTTT.

This chain links TRBV19 with TRBJ1-2, with 10 bases identical to TRBD1. V was pared by 9 bases and J by 6 bases, with 7 bases of the junction left unmatched. The germline V gene encodes CDR1 LNHDA and CDR2 SQIVND (reference sequence). This CDR3 comprises 13 residues. The CDR3 DNA sequence: TGTGCCAGCTCTAACGGACAGGGGGATGGCTACACCTTC. It specifies CASSNGQGDGYTF. The whole variable domain, remainder taken from reference TRBV19 and TRBJ1-2, is DGGITQSPKYLFRKEGQNVTLSCEQNLNHDAMYWYRQDPGQGLRLIYYSQIVNDFQKGDIAEGYSVSREKKESFPLTVTSAQKNPTAFYLCASSNGQGDGYTFGSGTRLTVV.

The chain uses TRBV6-1 and TRBJ2-5, with D perhaps matching TRBD1 (6 bases). Looked up from germline, CDR1 is MNHNS and CDR2 is SASEGT. The CDR3 loop spans 14 amino acids. Trimming removed 5 bases at V and 1 base at J, with 11 bases between. For the CDR3, the DNA is TGTGCCAGCAGTCACTCAGGGGCCCAAGAGACCCAGTACTTC. Translation: CASSHSGAQETQYF.

The V gene is TRBV19, the J gene TRBJ1-3; tentative D call: TRBD1 (6 bases). The germline V gene encodes CDR1 LNHDA and CDR2 SQIVND (reference sequence). V was pared by 7 bases and J by 2 bases, with 15 bases between. The CDR3 runs to 15 residues. CDR3 sequence reads: CASTISGGTGNTIYF. CDR3 bases: TGTGCCAGTACCATCTCTGGGGGCACTGGAAACACCATATATTTT.

This chain uses TRBV7-9 with TRBJ1-6; 8 bases map to TRBD1. J lost 8 bases, V lost 1 base, and 7 bases had no gene match. CDR3 size: 16 residues. Per the germline V gene, CDR1 is SEHNR and CDR2 is FQNEAQ (reference sequence). Here the CDR3 reads CASSLVAGTGDSPLHF. CDR3 DNA: TGTGCCAGCAGCTTAGTAGCGGGGACAGGAGATTCACCCCTCCACTTT.

The chain carries TRBV2 and TRBJ2-3; TRBD2 matches 7 bases. V lost 9 bases to trimming and J lost 1 base; unmatched junction nucleotides: 4. The germline V gene encodes CDR1 SNHLY and CDR2 FYNNEI. The CDR3 covers 13 residues. The CDR3 loop reads CARHAGGTDTQYF. DNA of the CDR3: TGTGCCAGACACGCGGGGGGCACAGATACGCAGTATTTT. Supplemented by reference TRBV2 and TRBJ2-3, the full variable domain reads EPEVTQTPSHQVTQMGQEVILRCVPISNHLYFYWYRQILGQKVEFLVSFYNNEISEKSEIFDDQFSVERPDGSNFTLKIRSTKLEDSAMYFCARHAGGTDTQYFGPGTRLTVL.

This clone appeared once. This chain joins TRBV4-3 and TRBJ2-2, with D unresolved. There are 13 residues in the CDR3. The ends were cut back, 5 bases at V and 4 bases at J, with 8 bases in the middle. From germline, CDR1 is LGHNA and CDR2 YSLEER. CDR3 amino acids: CASSSTVTGELFF. The CDR3 DNA reads TGCGCCAGCAGCTCGACTGTCACCGGGGAGCTGTTTTTT.

This chain connects TRBV5-4 to TRBJ2-4; 9 nucleotides line up with TRBD2. The V and J ends lost 4 bases and 0 bases, in that order; junction bases with no gene match: 11. The V gene's germline CDR1 is SGHNT and CDR2 YYREEE (reference sequence). The CDR3 is 18 amino acids. CDR3 sequence reads: CASSPGTSTALAKNIQYF. CDR3 bases: TGTGCCAGCAGCCCAGGGACTAGCACGGCGTTAGCCAAAAACATTCAGTACTTC.

Details on this clone: The sample holds other DNA sequences that translate to the same CDR3. The J gene is TRBJ2-7, the V gene TRBV4-1; D is undetermined. Germline lookup yields CDR1 MGHRA and CDR2 YSYEKL. This CDR3 is built from 14 residues. Deletions cut 1 base from V and 3 bases from J, with 10 bases between. CDR3 residues: CASSQGASFYEQYF. In DNA, the CDR3 is TGCGCCAGCAGCCAAGGGGCCTCCTTCTACGAGCAGTACTTC.

This sequence joins TRBV5-8 and TRBJ2-7; D is unresolved. The V gene lost 3 bases and the J gene lost 2 bases, with 9 bases spanning the gap. Germline lookup yields CDR1 SGHTS and CDR2 YDEGEE. The CDR3 has 13 residues. Here the CDR3 reads CASSYGGTYEQYF. The CDR3 DNA follows: TGTGCCAGCAGCTATGGCGGCACCTACGAGCAGTACTTC.

To note about this clone: Other DNA sequences of this sample code for an identical CDR3. The chain carries TRBV4-2 and TRBJ1-3; D is uncertain. The CDR3 is 17 amino acids. With 0 bases removed from V and 0 bases from J, the gap between germline ends came to 12 bases. The germline CDR1 and CDR2 sequences are LGHNA and YNFKEQ. The CDR3 sequence is CASSQEAGGPSGNTIYF. CDR3 in DNA: TGTGCCAGCAGCCAAGAGGCCGGCGGCCCCTCTGGAAACACCATATATTTT.